This T cell receptor (beta chain) was profiled in a study of prognosis after radiotherapy for stage I lung cancer (dated by TCRdb to about 2021). For context, the study as a whole: About 19 stage I NSCLC patients were enrolled in Nanjing, China, between April 2018 and early 2019. Newly diagnosed primary stage I lung tumors occurred in some 15 patients, and oligometastatic NSCLC after surgical resection of the primary tumor occurred in about 5. All patients were regarded as medically inoperable, because of comorbidities in about a dozen patients and refusal of surgery in several patients. The cohort included about a dozen men and over 5 women, with a median age of around 70 years and a range of about 50 to 84 years. Some 11 patients had adenocarcinoma and seven had squamous cell carcinoma as the tumor histology. Using image-guided IMRT or VMAT, SBRT was delivered in 3 to 5 fractions at a biologically effective dose of at least 100 Gy. In every patient, SBRT was given without any concurrent therapy. Distant metastases were developed by four of the 19 patients after SBRT, at a median of around seven months, whereas no significant progression was observed in the other 15 patients. The study profiled peripheral blood TCR beta repertoires from stage I NSCLC patients before and after stereotactic body radiotherapy and related them to distant failure. For each of the roughly 20 patients, one blood sample was taken before SBRT and one after, so the study sequenced about 38 samples in total. Overall study results and their limits: Limitations of the study included a small cohort and short follow-up, and the study findings need independent validation. Tumor specificity of expanded TCR clones was not determined. No adjustment for multiple comparisons was applied to any of the reported P values. TRBV and TRBJ usage frequencies reportedly varied with metastasis status, involving two V genes at baseline and several V and two J genes after SBRT. After SBRT, the number of unique TCR clones decreased (median about 10,000 before versus some 7,000 after; Wilcoxon paired P=0.011). Post-SBRT Shannon entropy and its change from baseline were lower in patients who developed distant metastases; baseline Shannon entropy was not associated with metastases.

A history of other malignancies or of prior chemotherapy or radiotherapy was absent in all patients, and node-negative disease was shown on CT and PET/CT in all patients. At each of the two time points, roughly 6.5 milliliters of peripheral venous blood were collected into EDTA tubes. PBMCs were isolated by Ficoll-Paque Plus density-gradient centrifugation. Right after collection, samples were placed at -80 degrees C and kept there until analysis. Two rounds of multiplex PCR were used to amplify the TCR beta CDR3 region from genomic DNA. In the first PCR round, primers specific to each TRBV and TRBJ gene were used, and the primer sequences were filed in Chinese patent CN105087789A. Universal primers were used in the second round of PCR. The Roche High Pure PCR Template Preparation Kit was used to extract genomic DNA from frozen PBMCs. Libraries were sequenced paired-end with 151 bp reads on an Illumina HiSeq 3000. The study's own analysis went as follows. Raw reads lacking the multiplex PCR primer sequences were removed with CutAdapt. High-quality paired reads were merged into contigs with PEAR. By alignment to reference sequences, MiXCR assigned TRB V, D and J gene segments to each contig. To remove sequencing errors, CDR3 sequences were clustered according to base quality and sequence similarity. Shannon entropy, normalized by the natural log of the productive TCR sequence number, served as the measure of diversity. To get clonality, Shannon entropy was divided by the natural log of the number of unique clonotypes, and that result was subtracted from one. The Youden index of ROC curves was used to select progression-free survival cut-offs for repertoire metrics, and analyses were performed in R 3.5.3. Clones were called with MiXCR by TCRdb after fastp trimmed the public reads at Q25, and only in-frame beta chains were retained. Rows with a matching CDR3 protein are joined into one entry that keeps the most common DNA and genes. TCRdb, not the original authors, processed these V and J calls. The sample contains around 28,000 distinct CDR3 sequences, 40% to 60% of them found a single time. More than 15% of the sample comes from the top ten.

CDR1 MDHEN and CDR2 SYDVKM are derived from the germline V gene. The CDR3 has 16 amino acids, counting the end cysteine and phenylalanine. Only the CDR3 DNA is retained, 48 bases long and in frame from the first base. The germline V and J ends show losses of 5 bases and 0 bases respectively, and no gene match explains 5 bases of the junction. This clonotype was observed once. The specificity of this receptor is unknown. The input lacks base qualities; no much larger clone sits a single base away. A solitary read yields weak support. The material was PBMCs, obtained before or after stereotactic body radiation therapy (not recorded which). The sequence was collected from a donor of 50 years or more with non-small cell lung cancer. The chain is made from TRBV28 and TRBJ2-3; TRBD2 fits 10 bases in the junction. The sequence in DNA is TGTGCCAGCAGTGTGGGACTAGCGCTCAGCACAGATACGCAGTATTTT. The resulting protein is CASSVGLALSTDTQYF.